The clone carrying this T cell receptor (beta chain) was counted once. Antigen: not known. The data stem from a study of cytomegalovirus exposure and HLA in healthy donors. Study-level background: Around 80 million unique TCRs from HLA-typed donors were held in an early data release. Broader study findings: TCR beta V segments were, for the most part, productive about 87% or about 30% of the time in an earlier analysis. DRB1 had the most TCR associations and HLA-C the fewest, a later analysis found, with rates varying by HLA locus. Most CMV-associated TCR beta chains appeared HLA-restricted in a later analysis.

A multiplex PCR was run with 60 Vbeta primers and 13 Jbeta primers. Sequencing used immunoSEQ multiplex PCR; TCRdb keeps in-frame clones, though not all of them. The data contain over 250,000 clones, roughly 90% of them seen just once; the ten biggest clones take up almost 4%. J was trimmed by 7 bases and V by 6 bases; bases with no gene match: 12. The V gene's germline CDR1 is SNHLY and CDR2 FYNNEI. CDR3 length: 15 residues. V and J are TRBV2 and TRBJ1-5; 7 bases agree with TRBD1. The receptor was derived from a man in his forties in good health and CMV-seropositive. Source material: PBMCs. The CDR3 loop reads CASRNSDRLIQPQHF. CDR3 nucleotides: TGTGCCAGCAGGAATTCGGACAGGTTGATCCAGCCCCAGCATTTT.